This T cell receptor beta chain stems from a study of beta chain features in type 1 diabetes (dated by TCRdb to between 2018 and 2020). For the study in its entirety: Mean age, gender distribution, total cell number and subset yield did not differ between patients and healthy donors. Across all samples, 107,917,701 sorted cells were examined, and cell number per subset correlated strongly with RNA yield. The study compared TCRB repertoires of sorted circulating CD4+ T cell subsets between recently diagnosed type 1 diabetes patients and matched healthy donors. Regulatory and stem cell-like memory subsets were isolated from only 8 patients and roughly eight healthy donors, whereas naive and central memory subsets came from all 30 or so donors. General study outcomes and caveats: Naive, central memory and regulatory TCRB repertoires appeared to be more alike among patients than among healthy donors. Because cDNA was sequenced instead of genomic DNA, highly expressing activated cells could be over-represented, though the groups showed no difference in activation or CD3 levels. At VDJ recombination sites, patients with type 1 diabetes made fewer insertions and deleted more nucleotides, a pattern implying thymic rearrangement abnormalities. PCR may preferentially amplify shorter templates, but because patient and control samples were amplified and corrected together, any resulting skew would affect both groups equally. A moderate but significant shortening of TCRB CDR3 length was observed in type 1 diabetes patients in all four CD4+ subsets. Because the HLA sub-analyses included only small numbers of individuals, any influence of HLA type on TCRB rearrangement was left unresolved.

This clone appeared a few times. No antigen is known for it. Per-base qualities were not stored, and no clone one base away is much larger. A single peripheral blood draw of approximately 100 mL on average was collected from each donor into heparinised tubes. Using a panel that included CD45RO, CCR7, CD25, CD127, CD95 and CD27, naive, central memory, regulatory and stem cell-like memory CD4+ T cells were sorted on a BD FACSAria II. Every sorted population had a purity above 98%. Right away, PBMCs were isolated by Lymphoprep density gradient centrifugation and were stained directly, with no culture step. To minimize batch effects, samples were stained and sorted in pairs, one healthy donor with one patient per experiment. The V end loses 2 bases and the J end loses 6 bases, and a stretch of 11 bases separates them. Based on the germline V gene (reference sequence), the CDR1 and CDR2 sequences are GTSNPN and SVGIG. The CDR3 runs 13 amino acids, cysteine and phenylalanine included. The sequence is cut down to CDR3 DNA, 39 bases in frame from base 1.

The entire amount of isolated RNA was reverse transcribed using the High Capacity cDNA Reverse Transcription Kit, so the sequenced TCRB transcripts were expressed ones. Deep immunoSEQ sequencing was performed on naive, central memory and regulatory T cell samples, with an average of roughly 3.3 million total reads per sample. Sorted cells were lysed in RLT buffer and RNA was extracted with DNase-treated RNeasy Micro or Mini kits, depending on cell number. To prevent cross-contamination, every cell subset was processed on its own, while patient and healthy donor samples were processed together. TCRB sequences were amplified from cDNA with the immunoSEQ multiplex PCR, producing 87-bp fragments spanning the CDR3 region. Sequencing of the amplicons was done on the Illumina HiSeq platform. The authors processed their data as follows. Synthetic template baselines were used to correct PCR bias computationally, reads within Hamming distance 2 were collapsed, and singletons that could not be merged were discarded. Reads were aligned against IMGT so that V, D and J genes, CDR3 length and insertions or deletions at six rearrangement sites could be assigned. Within each subset, clonotype counts were normalized to sorted cell number, and only after that were true diversity and Gini coefficients computed with the tcR R package. Repertoire sharing was quantified using the overlap coefficient calculated on TCRB nucleotide sequences. Out-of-frame TCRB sequences from naive cells were analyzed as a proxy for the pre-selection repertoire. TCRdb carries this immuneACCESS record with in-frame sequences only. Its versions omit some clonotypes, under half of them owing to an unresolved V gene in the studies checked, with the rest unexplained. V and J calls and clone size are those listed in that table; D and trimming were worked out from the DNA. This sample has about 710,000 clones in its table, and around 15% of those were observed once. The ten top clones hold 0.04% of the sample.

The rearrangement combines TRBV30 with TRBJ1-5, with the identity of the D gene unclear. This clonotype was obtained from a man aged 18 to 29 with type 1 diabetes. Sequences were obtained from naive CD4+ T cells from blood. In the paper's terms, the cell subset or site label means: true naive CD4+ T cells. The CDR3 protein sequence reads: CAWSKRERQPQHF. The DNA sequence is TGTGCCTGGAGTAAGAGGGAACGTCAGCCCCAGCATTTT.